Below are 31 T cell receptor beta chains sequenced from a single sample in a study of blood T cell repertoires in COVID-19. Profiled with immunoSEQ multiplex PCR; TCRdb holds only in-frame clones, not every one. The profile shows some 200,000 clones, under 85% of them singletons. Sequencing was performed on peripheral blood. These receptors all stem from a woman of 80 years or more with COVID-19, enrolled during active disease.

In this sample, this clone turned up once. The chain couples TRBV11-1 to TRBJ2-2, with 8 bases identical to TRBD1. Per germline, CDR1 SGHAT and CDR2 FQDESV (reference sequence). With 2 bases clipped from V and 3 bases from J, the junction kept 2 bases outside the gene matches. This CDR3 is 15 amino acids long. CDR3 in amino acids: CASSLQGAHTGELFF. The CDR3 DNA follows: TGTGCCAGCAGCTTACAGGGGGCACACACCGGGGAGCTGTTTTTT.

The chain combines TRBV6-6 with TRBJ2-3; TRBD2 agrees at 11 bases. Germline V gene data show CDR1 as MNHNY and CDR2 as SVGAGI (reference sequence). The CDR3 is 16 residues long. J lost 4 bases, V lost 6 bases, and 9 bases had no gene match. CDR3 amino acids: CASSAPSGRRADTQYF. The CDR3 DNA is TGTGCCAGCAGCGCCCCTAGCGGGAGGCGCGCAGATACGCAGTATTTT.

Of note for this clone: Other DNA sequences in this specimen translate into the identical CDR3. The gene calls are TRBV5-1 and TRBJ2-5; 9 bases line up with TRBD1. Germline V CDR1 and CDR2: SGHRS, YFSETQ. The J segment lost 1 base and the V segment lost 4 bases, leaving 2 bases of the junction unmatched. This CDR3 spans 14 amino acids. The CDR3 protein is CASSAGQGQETQYF. The CDR3 DNA reads TGCGCCAGCAGCGCGGGACAGGGCCAAGAGACCCAGTACTTC.

The chain recombines TRBV3-1 (or the pseudogene TRBV3-2) with TRBJ1-2, with D maybe TRBD1 (5 bases). CDR3 size: 15 residues. The germline V gene has CDR1 LGHDT and CDR2 YNNKEL (reference sequence). Trimming stripped 1 base from V and 2 bases from J, with 11 bases between. The CDR3 reads CASSQGQGGNYGYTF. CDR3 nucleotide sequence: TGTGCCAGCAGCCAAGGGCAGGGTGGGAACTATGGCTACACCTTC.

The chain recombines TRBV7-3 with TRBJ2-5, with TRBD1 matching 8 bases. The CDR3 spans 14 residues. CDR1 SGHTA and CDR2 FQGTGA come from the germline V gene. With V trimmed by 5 bases and J by 7 bases, 9 bases remained unmatched. The CDR3 reads CASSTSGGRGTQYF. The CDR3 bases are TGTGCCAGCAGCACATCAGGGGGCCGGGGGACCCAGTACTTC.

This clone occurred once. One junction end does not reproduce the germline sequence, and a read error may be involved. V usage is TRBV5-4 and J usage is TRBJ1-2, with 8 bases fitting TRBD1. The CDR3 consists of 13 residues. Germline assignment: CDR1 SGHNT and CDR2 YYREEE (reference sequence). The CDR3 protein is CASSSTGAYGYTF. For the CDR3, the DNA is TGTGCCAGTAGCTCGACAGGGGCCTATGGCTACACCTTC.

The rearrangement links TRBV19 to TRBJ1-5; TRBD1 might be the D (5 bases). With 7 bases removed from V and 6 bases from J, the gap between germline ends came to 16 bases. Germline lookup yields CDR1 LNHDA and CDR2 SQIVND (reference sequence). This CDR3 spans 14 amino acids. The CDR3 loop is CASKAAEGAQPQHF. The CDR3 DNA follows: TGTGCCAGTAAAGCAGCAGAAGGGGCTCAGCCCCAGCATTTT.

The CDR3 DNA is TGTGCCAGCAGCTTAGCTGGGACTAGCGGTACCTACGAGCAGTACTTC. Translating gives CASSLAGTSGTYEQYF. The J gene is TRBJ2-7, the V gene TRBV7-8; 11 bases match TRBD2. V lost 0 bases, J lost 2 bases, and 3 bases stayed unmatched. The CDR3 covers 16 residues. Germline CDR1 SGHVS, CDR2 FQNEAQ.

A single count supports this clone. CDR3 DNA: TGTGCCAGCAGCTCACAGGGGGCCTACAACTATGGCTACACCTTC. Amino acid sequence: CASSSQGAYNYGYTF. The chain couples TRBV11-2 to TRBJ1-2, with TRBD1 matching 9 bases. The V gene end was trimmed by 4 bases and the J gene end by 2 bases; junction bases not matched to a gene: 5. CDR1 and CDR2 (germline): SGHAT, FQNNGV. There are 15 residues in the CDR3.

The chain couples TRBV9 to TRBJ2-3; TRBD2 matches 10 bases. CDR1 SGDLS and CDR2 YYNGEE come from the germline V gene. V lost 0 bases and J lost 5; bases outside the gene matches: 9. This CDR3 comprises 17 residues. The CDR3 region is CASSVASGRAYEDTQYF. In DNA, the CDR3 is TGTGCCAGCAGCGTAGCGAGCGGGAGGGCATATGAAGATACGCAGTATTTT.

This clone was seen only a few times. The chain has TRBV19 and TRBJ1-4; 9 bases fit TRBD1. Germline CDR1 is LNHDA and CDR2 is SQIVND (reference sequence). The CDR3 is 16 residues long. V lost 7 bases to trimming and J lost 8 bases; unmatched junction nucleotides: 14. The CDR3, as DNA: TGTGCCAGTAAGGGGACAGGGCGAGGCACGGGAGAAAAACTGTTTTTT. Translating gives CASKGTGRGTGEKLFF.

This chain connects TRBV18 to TRBJ2-4; D is unclear. Trimming took 2 bases from V and 6 from J, leaving 5 bases between them. This CDR3 has 12 residues. Per the germline V gene, CDR1 is KGHSH and CDR2 is LQKENI. CDR3 in amino acids: CASSPEANIQYF. The CDR3 DNA is TGTGCCAGCTCACCAGAGGCAAACATTCAGTACTTC. The complete variable domain, with remaining parts taken from reference TRBV18 and TRBJ2-4, reads NAGVMQNPRHLVRRRGQEARLRCSPMKGHSHVYWYRQLPEEGLKFMVYLQKENIIDESGMPKERFSAEFPKEGPSILRIQQVVRGDSAAYFCASSPEANIQYFGAGTRLSVL.

The chain couples TRBV29-1 to TRBJ2-2; 8 bases match TRBD2. Germline loops: CDR1 SQVTM, CDR2 ANQGSEA. This CDR3 spans 16 amino acids. Losses at the gene ends were 7 bases for V and 5 bases for J; bases not matched to a gene: 15. The CDR3 loop reads CSAAQGRAGGTGELFF. In DNA form, the CDR3 reads TGCAGCGCGGCCCAAGGACGTGCGGGGGGTACCGGGGAGCTGTTTTTT.

This chain uses TRBV4-2 with TRBJ2-7; 7 bases map to TRBD2. The CDR3 runs to 16 residues. CDR1 and CDR2 (germline): LGHNA, YNFKEQ. V lost 3 bases and J lost 2; bases outside the gene matches: 10. CDR3 in DNA: TGTGCCAGCAGCCAGCCCCGGGAGCGGGGAGCCTACGAGCAGTACTTC. It codes for CASSQPRERGAYEQYF.

The chain is built from TRBV5-5 and TRBJ1-1; 9 nucleotides agree with TRBD1. The V and J ends lost 4 bases and 0 bases, in that order; junction bases with no gene match: 7. The CDR3 has 16 residues. Germline V gives CDR1 SGHKS, CDR2 YYEKEE (reference sequence). The CDR3 coding sequence is TGTGCCAGCAGCCCCGACAGGGGGGCGGTGAACACTGAAGCTTTCTTT. Translating it yields CASSPDRGAVNTEAFF.

V usage is TRBV9 and J usage is TRBJ1-2, with D possibly being TRBD1 (5 bases). Germline CDR1 is SGDLS and CDR2 is YYNGEE. V was cut by 3 bases and J by 0 bases, with 12 bases left in between. The CDR3 runs 15 residues. The chain's CDR3 is CASSAGGRANYGYTF. The CDR3 DNA sequence: TGTGCCAGCAGCGCGGGGGGTCGGGCTAACTATGGCTACACCTTC.

The genes are TRBV18 and TRBJ1-2; D ambiguous. The CDR3 runs to 13 residues. Looked up from germline, CDR1 is KGHSH and CDR2 is LQKENI. V was cut by 5 bases and J by 2 bases, with 9 bases left in between. CDR3 loop: CASSREKNYGYTF. The CDR3 DNA is TGTGCCAGCTCAAGGGAGAAGAACTATGGCTACACCTTC.

This clone occurred once. This rearrangement joins TRBV6-5 to TRBJ2-2; D ambiguous. CDR3 length: 14 residues. V was pared by 7 bases and J by 0 bases, with 9 bases between. Germline assignment: CDR1 MNHEY and CDR2 SVGAGI. This CDR3 reads CASTQSANTGELFF. CDR3 nucleotide sequence: TGTGCCAGCACACAAAGCGCGAACACCGGGGAGCTGTTTTTT.

The rearrangement uses TRBV5-1 and TRBJ1-2; 9 nucleotides line up with TRBD1. The trim removed 4 bases at V and 2 bases at J, leaving 6 bases unmatched. Per germline, CDR1 SGHRS and CDR2 YFSETQ. The CDR3 runs to 15 residues. The CDR3, as DNA: TGCGCCAGCAGCATAGGACAGGGGATGAACTATGGCTACACCTTC. Amino acid sequence: CASSIGQGMNYGYTF.

The rearrangement joins TRBV5-1 to TRBJ2-3, with a possible D match to TRBD2 (5 bases). V lost 0 bases, J lost 10 bases, and 9 bases lay in between. The CDR3 is 12 residues long. CDR1 is SGHRS, CDR2 YFSETQ, per germline. CDR3 protein: CASSLDGEAQYF. CDR3 bases: TGCGCCAGCAGCTTGGACGGGGAAGCGCAGTATTTT.

The J gene is TRBJ2-3, the V gene TRBV10-1; 7 bases are a match to TRBD2. The V gene end was trimmed by 3 bases and the J gene end by 2 bases; junction bases not matched to a gene: 2. Germline V gene sequence: CDR1 WNHNN, CDR2 SYGVQD (reference sequence). The CDR3 extends over 14 amino acids. The CDR3 nucleotides read TGCGCCAGCAGTGAACGGGGGGTCACAGATACGCAGTATTTT. Translation: CASSERGVTDTQYF.

This clone was picked up a small number of times. This chain joins TRBV5-5 and TRBJ1-3; 7 bases are a match to TRBD1. The CDR3 is 15 amino acids. The V gene's germline CDR1 is SGHKS and CDR2 YYEKEE (reference sequence). J was trimmed by 0 bases and V by 3 bases; bases with no gene match: 3. The CDR3 reads CASSSRQGSGNTIYF. The CDR3 DNA reads TGTGCCAGCAGCTCTCGACAGGGCTCTGGAAACACCATATATTTT. Based on the CDR3 plus reference TRBV5-5 and TRBJ1-3, the full variable domain is DAGVTQSPTHLIKTRGQQVTLRCSPISGHKSVSWYQQVLGQGPQFIFQYYEKEERGRGNFPDRFSARQFPNYSSELNVNALLLGDSALYLCASSSRQGSGNTIYFGEGSWLTVV.

The chain carries TRBV9 and TRBJ2-3; 9 bases fit TRBD2. Losses at the gene ends were 4 bases for V and 2 bases for J; bases not matched to a gene: 20. The CDR3 sequence is 20 residues long. Germline V gene sequence: CDR1 SGDLS, CDR2 YYNGEE. CDR3 in DNA: TGTGCCAGCAGCTTAGCTAGCGGGGACCGCGGGGGACGCTACACAGATACGCAGTATTTT. Translated, it gives CASSLASGDRGGRYTDTQYF. Full variable domain (missing parts from reference TRBV9 and TRBJ2-3): DSGVTQTPKHLITATGQRVTLRCSPRSGDLSVYWYQQSLDQGLQFLIQYYNGEERAKGNILERFSAQQFPDLHSELNLSSLELGDSALYFCASSLASGDRGGRYTDTQYFGPGTRLTVL.

This sequence joins TRBV2 and TRBJ2-5, with TRBD2 identical over 8 bases. V lost 7 bases to trimming and J lost 5 bases; unmatched junction nucleotides: 12. The germline V gene has CDR1 SNHLY and CDR2 FYNNEI. The CDR3 has 15 residues. CDR3 loop: CASTPGGGQIETQYF. The CDR3 nucleotides read TGTGCCAGCACTCCGGGCGGGGGGCAGATCGAGACCCAGTACTTC.

The gene calls are TRBV27 and TRBJ2-7; D not certain. Germline V CDR1 and CDR2: MNHEY, SMNVEV (reference sequence). V lost 7 bases and J 2 bases, leaving 24 bases between the germline ends. The CDR3 is 17 amino acids. CDR3 sequence reads: CASNPTPRVDPPYEQYF. CDR3 bases: TGTGCCAGCAATCCTACGCCTAGAGTCGACCCTCCCTACGAGCAGTACTTC.

This chain joins TRBV7-9 and TRBJ2-5; TRBD2 is a possible D gene (5 bases). V was pared by 1 base and J by 4 bases, with 10 bases between. This CDR3 has 14 amino acids. Germline values: CDR1 SEHNR, CDR2 FQNEAQ (reference sequence). CDR3 DNA: TGTGCCAGCAGCTTAGGGGCTAGCAGAGAGACCCAGTACTTC. It translates to CASSLGASRETQYF.

The CDR3 is CASSTGGDQPQHF. CDR3 bases: TGCGCCAGCAGCACAGGGGGGGATCAGCCCCAGCATTTT. The chain uses TRBV5-1 and TRBJ1-5; 8 bases align to TRBD1. The CDR3 totals 13 residues. The germline gives CDR1 SGHRS, CDR2 YFSETQ. Trimming removed 4 bases from V and 5 bases from J; junction bases left unmatched: 2.

The V and J genes are TRBV19 and TRBJ1-2; 7 bases line up with TRBD1. Germline V lookup: CDR1 LNHDA, CDR2 SQIVND (reference sequence). Trimming took 5 bases from V and 3 from J; bases not matched to a gene: 6. This CDR3 is 14 amino acids long. CDR3 residues: CASSGPTGDYGYTF. Here the CDR3 DNA reads TGTGCCAGTAGTGGACCTACAGGGGACTATGGCTACACCTTC.

The genes are TRBV12-3 or TRBV12-4 and TRBJ1-5, with D possibly TRBD1 on 5 matching bases. Trimming stripped 3 bases from V and 15 bases from J, with 18 bases between. CDR3 length: 13 residues. CDR3 region: CASSLGGRGQPHF. For the CDR3, the DNA is TGTGCCAGCAGTTTGGGGGGAAGAGGGCAGCCGCATTTT.

The chain couples TRBV11-2 to TRBJ2-2; TRBD2 aligns across 9 bases. V was clipped by 3 bases and J by 5 bases; unmatched bases: 13. Germline values: CDR1 SGHAT, CDR2 FQNNGV. The CDR3 loop spans 18 amino acids. CDR3 sequence reads: CASSFETSASGTTGELFF. The CDR3 nucleotides read TGTGCCAGCAGCTTTGAGACGTCTGCTAGCGGGACTACCGGGGAGCTGTTTTTT.

The rearrangement joins TRBV7-9 to TRBJ1-5; D is uncertain. V gave up 3 bases and J gave up 6 bases, with 6 bases separating them. The CDR3 is made up of 12 amino acids. Germline V gene sequence: CDR1 SEHNR, CDR2 FQNEAQ (reference sequence). The CDR3, as DNA: TGTGCCAGCAGCTTCGAGGGTCAGCCCCAGCATTTT. Amino acid sequence: CASSFEGQPQHF.